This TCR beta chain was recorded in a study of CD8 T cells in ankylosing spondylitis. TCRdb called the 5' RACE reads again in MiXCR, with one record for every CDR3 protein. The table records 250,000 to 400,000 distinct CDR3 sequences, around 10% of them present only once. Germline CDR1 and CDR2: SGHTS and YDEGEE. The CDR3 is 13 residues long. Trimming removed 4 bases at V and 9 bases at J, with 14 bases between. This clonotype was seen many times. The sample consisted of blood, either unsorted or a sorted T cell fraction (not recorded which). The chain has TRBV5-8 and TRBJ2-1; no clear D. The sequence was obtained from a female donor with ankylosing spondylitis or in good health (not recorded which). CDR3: CASSLLEVSEQFF. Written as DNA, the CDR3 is TGTGCCAGCAGCCTGCTTGAAGTAAGTGAGCAGTTCTTC.